This TCR beta chain was captured by sequencing in a study of blood T cell repertoires in COVID-19. Study as a whole: Sites across the United States, Italy and Spain contributed samples from acute and convalescent COVID-19. T cells, B-cell-depleted T cells, or PBMCs supplied cDNA or gDNA.

Authors' methods: Estimated nucleated cell counts came from reference gene primer amplification. This table comes from immunoSEQ multiplex PCR, and its TCRdb copy is limited to in-frame clones, with some not included. Clonal size and the V and J genes are those of that table, whereas D and trimming came from the DNA. The sample lists 150,000 to 200,000 clones; about 88% were seen once. Germline assignment: CDR1 MNHEY and CDR2 SVGAGI. The CDR3 totals 15 residues. Between the trimmed V and J ends, which lost 6 bases and 1 base, there was a span of 15 bases. Sequenced input: peripheral blood. This receptor was taken from a man aged 60-69 years with active or convalescent COVID-19. The chain carries TRBV6-5 and TRBJ1-2; no clear D gene. CDR3 bases: TGTGCCAGCAGAGTTCCCCTCGGTGATAACTATGGCTACACCTTC. Its protein is CASRVPLGDNYGYTF.